This T cell receptor (beta chain) was identified during a study of identical twins. The CDR3 is 14 amino acids. The V gene's germline CDR1 is MGHDK and CDR2 SYGVNS. V was pared by 2 bases and J by 6 bases, with 10 bases between. Details on this clonotype: The antigen remains undetermined.

The donors were all healthy and Caucasian. Unique molecular identifiers were in the cDNA, with template-switch universal primer binding. MiXCR was run by TCRdb on the 5' RACE reads, yielding one entry per CDR3 protein. The sample has fewer than 500,000 distinct CDR3 sequences; about 13% are singletons. General study results and limits: Rather than following the same donors, the conclusions depended on cross-sectional statistical analysis. Models predicted less out-of-frame TCR alpha sharing in monozygotic twins than was found.

These same data were also listed under a study on yellow fever vaccine responses in identical twins.

The chain recombines TRBV25-1 with TRBJ2-2; tentative D call: TRBD1 (5 bases). The TCR sequence derives from a woman aged 18-35 years in good health. Sequenced sample: CD4+ T cells sorted from blood. The CDR3 here is CASSEDSVAGELFF. In nucleotides, the CDR3 is TGTGCCAGCAGTGAAGACAGTGTGGCCGGGGAGCTGTTTTTT.